This T cell receptor beta chain was obtained from a study of T-cell reconstitution after alpha-beta-depleted transplantation in children. Unique molecular identifiers were incorporated into the prepared TCRbeta library. Each CDR3 protein is one row after TCRdb ran MiXCR on the PCR reads. This sample carries about 290,000 distinct CDR3 sequences, approximately 7.3% of them seen once, and the ten largest clones take 8.5% to 9.5%. The germline V gene encodes CDR1 DFQATT and CDR2 SNEGSKA (reference sequence). The CDR3 sequence is 17 residues long. This clonotype appeared many times. Its specificity is unknown. Overall study findings and caveats: Reported findings indicate that, about two months after transplant, alpha-beta T cells came from several hundred expanded clones, which were derived from non-depleted graft cells. Surviving recipient cells, namely T cells and thymic progenitors, were the source of high day-60 TCRbeta diversity in some patients. It was newly produced T cells that mostly accounted for T-cell counts and diversity one year after transplant.

Sequences were derived from peripheral blood, sampled 360 days after TCRalphabeta/CD19-depleted stem cell transplant. This chain joins TRBV20-1 and TRBJ1-3; D gene unclear. This receptor was obtained from a female patient aged 2-15 years who had a stem cell transplant for Fanconi anemia, so the T cells may come from the graft donor. CDR3 in amino acids: CNTLDENVSPSGNTIYF. CDR3 DNA sequence: TGCAACACCCTCGATGAGAACGTCTCCCCCTCTGGAAACACCATATATTTT.